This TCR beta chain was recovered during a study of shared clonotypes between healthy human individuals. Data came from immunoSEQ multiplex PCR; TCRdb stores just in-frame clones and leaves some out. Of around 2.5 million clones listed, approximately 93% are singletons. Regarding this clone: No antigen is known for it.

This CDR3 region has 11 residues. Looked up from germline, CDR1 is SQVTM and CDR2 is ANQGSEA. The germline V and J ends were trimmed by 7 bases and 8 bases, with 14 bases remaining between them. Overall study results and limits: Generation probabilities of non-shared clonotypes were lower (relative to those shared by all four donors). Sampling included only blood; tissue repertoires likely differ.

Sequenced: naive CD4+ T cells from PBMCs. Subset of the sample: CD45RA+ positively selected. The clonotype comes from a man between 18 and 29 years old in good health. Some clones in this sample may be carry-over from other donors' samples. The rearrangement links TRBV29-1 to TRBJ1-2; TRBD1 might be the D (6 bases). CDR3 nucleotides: TGCAGCGCCCAACAGGGTTACGGCTACACCTTC. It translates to CSAQQGYGYTF. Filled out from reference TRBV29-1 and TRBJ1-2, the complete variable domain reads SAVISQKPSRDICQRGTSLTIQCQVDSQVTMMFWYRQQPGQSLTLIATANQGSEATYESGFVIDKFPISRPNLTFSTLTVSNMSPEDSSIYLCSAQQGYGYTFGSGTRLTVV.